The 24 T cell receptor beta chains below were found in one sample sequenced in a study of blood T cell repertoires in COVID-19. The assay was immunoSEQ multiplex PCR, and TCRdb's table has in-frame clones only and misses some. The table has about 240,000 clones, roughly 86% seen once. Source material: peripheral blood. These TCRs come from a woman between 65 and 79 years old with active or convalescent COVID-19.

The chain uses TRBV30 and TRBJ1-1; TRBD1 aligns across 7 bases. From germline, CDR1 is GTSNPN and CDR2 SVGIG (reference sequence). Unmatched junction bases numbered 8, after V lost 6 bases and J lost 1 base. The CDR3 loop spans 14 amino acids. The chain's CDR3 is CACQIGTENTEAFF. The CDR3 coding sequence is TGTGCCTGCCAGATCGGGACAGAGAACACTGAAGCTTTCTTT.

This chain connects TRBV20-1 to TRBJ1-3; unclear D gene. CDR1 and CDR2 (germline): DFQATT, SNEGSKA (reference sequence). V was trimmed by 3 bases and J by 2 bases, leaving 14 bases between them. The CDR3 has 15 residues. CDR3 sequence reads: CSASPYTRTGNTIYF. The CDR3 region has the DNA TGCAGTGCTAGTCCTTACACGAGGACTGGAAACACCATATATTTT.

The chain joins TRBV5-4 to TRBJ2-1; tentatively, D is TRBD2 (5 bases). In germline, CDR1 is SGHNT, CDR2 YYREEE (reference sequence). V lost 7 bases, J lost 7 bases, and 15 bases lay in between. This CDR3 has 13 residues. CDR3 in DNA: TGTGCCAGCGAACTAACCGGGATGAATGAGCAGTTCTTC. This encodes CASELTGMNEQFF.

About this clone itself: The sample holds other DNA sequences that translate to the same CDR3. The J gene is TRBJ1-1, the V gene TRBV24-1; D not resolved. The CDR3 has 12 amino acids. CDR1 is KGHDR, CDR2 SFDVKD, per germline. Trimming pared 6 bases from V and 1 base from J, leaving 5 bases between. CDR3: CATSRGNTEAFF. CDR3 DNA: TGTGCCACCAGTCGGGGGAACACTGAAGCTTTCTTT.

This chain joins TRBV30 and TRBJ2-2, with D possibly matching TRBD1 (6 bases). CDR1 GTSNPN and CDR2 SVGIG come from the germline V gene (reference sequence). Trimming left V 3 bases short and J 2 bases short, with 10 bases between. The CDR3 sequence is 14 residues long. CDR3 DNA sequence: TGTGCCTGGAGGCAGGACAGTAACACCGGGGAGCTGTTTTTT. This encodes CAWRQDSNTGELFF.

The genes are TRBV5-1 and TRBJ2-3; 7 bases are a match to TRBD1. The CDR3 is 16 residues long. From germline, CDR1 is SGHRS and CDR2 YFSETQ. Losses at the gene ends were 2 bases for V and 2 bases for J; bases not matched to a gene: 8. The CDR3 loop is CASSFSIGTDTDTQYF. The CDR3 region has the DNA TGCGCCAGCAGCTTTTCCATAGGGACAGACACAGATACGCAGTATTTT.

The V call is TRBV3-1 (or the pseudogene TRBV3-2), the J call TRBJ2-3; the match to TRBD1 covers 8 bases. Trimming took 4 bases from V and 0 from J; bases not matched to a gene: 6. The CDR3 length is 16 residues. Germline CDR1 and CDR2: LGHDT and YNNKEL (reference sequence). The CDR3 protein is CASSRTGISSTDTQYF. The CDR3, as DNA: TGTGCCAGCAGCCGGACAGGGATATCTAGCACAGATACGCAGTATTTT.

The chain joins TRBV4-3 to TRBJ2-3; TRBD2 aligns across 11 bases. The germline gives CDR1 LGHNA, CDR2 YSLEER. V gave up 0 bases and J gave up 6 bases; unmatched junction bases: 11. The CDR3 has 18 amino acids. The CDR3 loop is CASSQDIGTSGFTDTQYF. The CDR3 DNA reads TGCGCCAGCAGCCAAGATATCGGGACTAGCGGTTTCACGGATACGCAGTATTTT.

The chain couples TRBV3-1 (or the pseudogene TRBV3-2) to TRBJ2-3, with a tentative D call TRBD2 (7 bases). V was clipped by 4 bases and J by 5 bases, with 19 bases between them. CDR3 length: 16 residues. Germline V CDR1 and CDR2: LGHDT, YNNKEL (reference sequence). The CDR3, as DNA: TGTGCCAGCAGCCCCCTCGCGGGGGCAGGGGTAGATACGCAGTATTTT. The encoded protein is CASSPLAGAGVDTQYF.

The sample holds one count of this clone. This sequence joins TRBV2 and TRBJ1-5; a possible D gene is TRBD1 (5 bases). The CDR3 sequence is 14 residues long. V was pared by 4 bases and J by 3 bases, with 10 bases between. CDR1 SNHLY and CDR2 FYNNEI come from the germline V gene. The DNA for the CDR3 is TGTGCCAGCAGTGCATCACAGGTCAATCAGCCCCAGCATTTT. This translates into CASSASQVNQPQHF.

This chain links TRBV12-3 or TRBV12-4 with TRBJ1-2; tentative D call: TRBD1 (6 bases). V gave up 6 bases and J gave up 8 bases, with 13 bases separating them. The CDR3 is 12 residues long. CDR3 sequence: CASSQRGAGYTF. In DNA, the CDR3 is TGTGCCAGCAGCCAGCGGGGGGCCGGCTACACCTTC.

CDR3 in amino acids: CASSRGTAKGYTF. In nucleotides, the CDR3 is TGTGCCAGCAGTAGGGGGACGGCCAAAGGGTACACCTTC. The chain recombines TRBV25-1 with TRBJ1-2; maybe TRBD1 (6 bases). The germline gives CDR1 MGHDK, CDR2 SYGVNS. The length of the CDR3 is 13 residues. Trimming removed 5 bases at V and 11 bases at J, with 18 bases between.

This clone was seen a handful of times. J is TRBJ1-2 and V is TRBV19; no reliable D call. Trimming removed 7 bases at V and 0 bases at J, with 9 bases between. CDR3 length: 13 amino acids. CDR1 and CDR2 (germline): LNHDA, SQIVND (reference sequence). CDR3 protein: CASTARANYGYTF. In nucleotides, the CDR3 is TGTGCCAGTACCGCCCGCGCTAACTATGGCTACACCTTC. Filled out from reference TRBV19 and TRBJ1-2, the complete variable domain reads DGGITQSPKYLFRKEGQNVTLSCEQNLNHDAMYWYRQDPGQGLRLIYYSQIVNDFQKGDIAEGYSVSREKKESFPLTVTSAQKNPTAFYLCASTARANYGYTFGSGTRLTVV.

CDR3 coding DNA: TGTGCCAGCAGCGCCCCAATGGGAGGGACAGGGCCCCACTCTGGGGCCAACGTCCTGACTTTC. It codes for CASSAPMGGTGPHSGANVLTF. The V call is TRBV9, the J call TRBJ2-6; 9 nucleotides align to TRBD1. V lost 3 bases, J lost 0 bases, and 16 bases stayed unmatched. CDR3 length equals 21 residues. Germline loops: CDR1 SGDLS, CDR2 YYNGEE.

This clone was counted once. The genes are TRBV4-3 and TRBJ2-5; 10 nucleotides match TRBD2. V gave up 1 base and J gave up 4 bases; unmatched junction bases: 3. The CDR3 contains 15 residues. CDR1 is LGHNA and CDR2 is YSLEER in the germline V gene. The CDR3 spells CASSQGLAGVETQYF. CDR3 sequence (DNA): TGCGCCAGCAGCCAAGGGCTAGCGGGGGTAGAGACCCAGTACTTC.

This chain links TRBV5-1 with TRBJ1-1; no definite D call. Between the trimmed V and J ends, which lost 3 bases and 4 bases, there was a span of 16 bases. Looked up from germline, CDR1 is SGHRS and CDR2 is YFSETQ. The CDR3 consists of 15 residues. CDR3 protein: CASSSNLGRSTEAFF. Written as DNA, the CDR3 is TGCGCCAGCAGCTCGAATCTAGGTCGTAGCACTGAAGCTTTCTTT.

The V call is TRBV10-1, the J call TRBJ1-1; tentatively, D is TRBD1 (5 bases). V gave up 10 bases and J gave up 4 bases, with 19 bases separating them. Germline-derived CDR1 and CDR2 are WNHNN and SYGVQD (reference sequence). CDR3 length equals 14 residues. CDR3 sequence: CAIQTGGLGTEAFF. The CDR3 DNA reads as TGCGCCATCCAGACGGGGGGTCTGGGCACTGAAGCTTTCTTT.

The chain employs TRBV7-6 and TRBJ2-3, with 8 bases that match TRBD2. The CDR3 is 18 amino acids. Germline CDR1 reads SGHVS; CDR2 reads FNYEAQ. The J segment lost 2 bases and the V segment lost 5 bases, leaving 15 bases of the junction unmatched. The CDR3 DNA sequence: TGTGCCAGCAGCCCCGCGCGTTGGGGGCGGGGGGCCACAGATACGCAGTATTTT. Amino acids: CASSPARWGRGATDTQYF. Using reference TRBV7-6 and TRBJ2-3 for the parts outside the CDR3, the full variable domain is GAGVSQSPRYKVTKRGQDVALRCDPISGHVSLYWYRQALGQGPEFLTYFNYEAQQDKSGLPNDRFSAERPEGSISTLTIQRTEQRDSAMYRCASSPARWGRGATDTQYFGPGTRLTVL.

The V call is TRBV3-1 (or the pseudogene TRBV3-2), the J call TRBJ1-1; weak D call: TRBD1 (6 bases). CDR1 is LGHDT, CDR2 YNNKEL, per germline (reference sequence). The CDR3 sequence is 14 residues long. V was trimmed by 9 bases and J by 3 bases, leaving 17 bases between them. The CDR3 region is CASNVGAGDTEAFF. The DNA for the CDR3 is TGTGCCAGTAACGTGGGGGCCGGGGACACTGAAGCTTTCTTT.

This chain connects TRBV6-6 to TRBJ1-4; D remains ambiguous. CDR1 is MNHNY and CDR2 is SVGAGI in the germline V gene (reference sequence). The CDR3 has 14 residues. Between the trimmed V and J ends, which lost 0 bases and 6 bases, there was a span of 8 bases. The CDR3 coding sequence is TGTGCCAGCAGTTACTCGTTCGGAGATGAAAAACTGTTTTTT. Translated: CASSYSFGDEKLFF.

The sample holds a few counts of this clone. The chain couples TRBV7-9 to TRBJ2-5, with TRBD2 matching over 8 bases. Germline assignment: CDR1 SEHNR and CDR2 FQNEAQ (reference sequence). The V segment lost 3 bases and the J segment 6 bases; nucleotides outside the gene matches: 9. The CDR3 is made up of 15 amino acids. The CDR3 DNA is TGTGCCAGCAGCTTCGGACTAGCTGAGGGAAAGACCCAGTACTTC. Its translation is CASSFGLAEGKTQYF.

This clone was picked up a small number of times. The chain uses TRBV7-6 and TRBJ2-7, with TRBD2 matching over 7 bases. This CDR3 has 13 amino acids. Losses at the gene ends were 2 bases for V and 7 bases for J; bases not matched to a gene: 5. CDR1 is SGHVS, CDR2 FNYEAQ, per germline. The CDR3 here is CASSLWTSWEQYF. CDR3 in DNA: TGTGCCAGCAGCTTATGGACTAGTTGGGAGCAGTACTTC.

The DNA of the CDR3 is TGCGCCAGCAGCTTGGGCCCAGGGGGCATGCGGGTTTGGGACACTGAAGCTTTCTTT. It is translated as CASSLGPGGMRVWDTEAFF. The chain has TRBV5-1 and TRBJ1-1, with 8 bases aligning to TRBD1. V shed 0 bases, J shed 3 bases, and the junction held 16 bases outside the gene matches. CDR3 size: 19 residues. CDR1 SGHRS and CDR2 YFSETQ come from the germline V gene.

This clone was found a few times. The chain carries TRBV9 and TRBJ2-7, with 11 bases lining up with TRBD1. The CDR3 sequence is 13 residues long. V trimming: 3 bases; J trimming: 6 bases; junction bases outside the gene matches: 2. Germline V gene sequence: CDR1 SGDLS, CDR2 YYNGEE. The CDR3 DNA is TGTGCCAGCAGCGGGACAGGGGGCGCCGAGCAGTACTTC. This encodes CASSGTGGAEQYF.